This TCR beta chain was obtained from a study of siplizumab effects on memory and regulatory T cells. Study results and limitations: Naive or memory phenotype was unassignable for roughly 80-95% of proliferating CD4+ or CD8+ clones. A minor share of alloreactive clones matched unstimulated subsets.

Notes on this clone: As yet, its antigen is unknown.

Sequencing used immunoSEQ multiplex PCR; TCRdb keeps in-frame clones, though not all of them. The data show approximately 100,000 clones, about 90% seen once. Specimen: Tregs sorted from blood. The receptor's source is a human donor in good health.

The CDR3 sequence: CASSSDRSHYGYTF. In nucleotides, the CDR3 is TGTGCCAGCAGCTCCGACAGGTCACACTATGGCTACACCTTC. The rearrangement links TRBV5-8 to TRBJ1-2; D is possibly TRBD1 (6 bases). The ends were cut back, 3 bases at V and 3 bases at J, with 12 bases in the middle. The CDR3 totals 14 residues. Per the germline V gene, CDR1 is SGHTS and CDR2 is YDEGEE. The full variable domain, completed using reference TRBV5-8 and TRBJ1-2, is EAGVTQSPTHLIKTRGQQATLRCSPISGHTSVYWYQQALGLGLQFLLWYDEGEERNRGNFPPRFSGRQFPNYSSELNVNALELEDSALYLCASSSDRSHYGYTFGSGTRLTVV.